This T cell receptor beta chain was recorded in a study of early T cells in non-severe SARS-CoV-2 infection. Study-wide background: Whole-blood bulk RNA, unsorted, was sequenced, and chains were unpaired.

Individually, cDNA molecules had unique molecular identifiers attached to them. TCRdb re-derived calls from the 5' RACE reads in MiXCR, one entry per CDR3 protein. The sample carries about 50,000 distinct CDR3 sequences, roughly 6.1% recorded once. V dropped 10 bases and J dropped 5 bases, with 17 bases sitting between them. The germline V gene has CDR1 LNHDA and CDR2 SQIVND (reference sequence). This CDR3 has 14 residues. Study findings and constraints: Using VDJdb, the matching emphasized anti-spike CD8 responses while missing private and CD4 specificities.

Worth noting for this clonotype: The antigen remains unidentified.

The source was whole blood, collected at baseline. This receptor was identified in an adult who was a healthcare worker with PCR-confirmed SARS-CoV-2 infection or an uninfected control (not recorded which). The chain joins TRBV19 to TRBJ1-4, with D perhaps matching TRBD1 (6 bases). The CDR3 nucleotides read TGTGCCACGAAGACCCCCGGGACAAATGAAAAACTGTTTTTT. This codes for CATKTPGTNEKLFF.